This TCR beta chain was documented in a study of blood T cells in healthy people across ages. Whole-study findings and limits: Unsorted PBMC input precluded a conclusive naive versus antigen-experienced comparison. Relative to aged donors, long-lived donors carried more naive CD4+ cells and displayed higher diversity.

Germline CDR1 LGHDT, CDR2 YNNKEL (reference sequence). The CDR3 spans 14 residues. A second PCR, run for about 7 to 11 cycles, used a sample-barcoded 5' primer plus a J-beta primer mix. A tag from a template-switch adaptor with 12 random nucleotides marked each cDNA molecule. TCRdb reanalysed the 5' RACE reads using MiXCR and keeps one entry per CDR3 protein. The sample shows 550,000 to 800,000 distinct CDR3 sequences, 21% of them seen only once. About this clonotype: Its antigen is not known. The junction differs from germline at one of its ends, possibly a read error.

The sequencing input was blood. The chain is built from TRBV3-1 and TRBJ1-3, with TRBD1 as a possible D gene (6 bases). This sequence was found in a man between 65 and 85 years old in good health. The CDR3 loop reads CANSPRTAGNTIYF. CDR3 nucleotides: TGTGCCAACAGCCCCCGGACAGCCGGAAACACCATATATTTT.